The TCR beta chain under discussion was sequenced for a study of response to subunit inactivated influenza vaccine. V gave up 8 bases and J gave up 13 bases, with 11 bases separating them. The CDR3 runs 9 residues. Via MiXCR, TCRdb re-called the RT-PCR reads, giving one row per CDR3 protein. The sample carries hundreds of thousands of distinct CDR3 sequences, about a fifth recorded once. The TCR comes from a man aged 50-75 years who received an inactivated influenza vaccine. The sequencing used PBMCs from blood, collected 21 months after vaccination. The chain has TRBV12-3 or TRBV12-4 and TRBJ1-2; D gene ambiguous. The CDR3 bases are TGTGCCAGCGGCCGAGGGAGCACCTTC. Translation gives CASGRGSTF.